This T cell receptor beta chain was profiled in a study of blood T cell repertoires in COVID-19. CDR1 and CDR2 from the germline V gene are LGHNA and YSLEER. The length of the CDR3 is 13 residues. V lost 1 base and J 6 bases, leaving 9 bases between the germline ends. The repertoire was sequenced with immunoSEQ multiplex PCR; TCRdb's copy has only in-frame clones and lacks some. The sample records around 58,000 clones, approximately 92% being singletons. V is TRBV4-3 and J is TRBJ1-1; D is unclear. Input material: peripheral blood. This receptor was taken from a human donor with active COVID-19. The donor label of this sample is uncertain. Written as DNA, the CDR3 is TGCGCCAGCAGCCAAGTAACGGGAGCTGAAGCTTTCTTT. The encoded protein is CASSQVTGAEAFF.